This T cell receptor beta chain was recovered during a study of T cell responses to AZD1222 COVID-19 vaccine. Measured with immunoSEQ multiplex PCR; TCRdb has only the in-frame clones, and not every one. The table lists about 120,000 clones, almost 95% of them singletons. The sequencing used peripheral blood, collected on day 0 of AZD1222 vaccination. This clonotype was sampled from an adult in good health.

CDR3 sequence: CAISDASTEAFF. The CDR3 nucleotides read TGTGCCATCAGTGACGCGAGCACTGAAGCTTTCTTT. The chain is built from TRBV10-3 and TRBJ1-1; D is undetermined. Germline assignment: CDR1 ENHRY and CDR2 SYGVKD. Trimming pared 3 bases from V and 4 bases from J, leaving 6 bases between. The CDR3 totals 12 residues.